The 22 T cell receptor beta chains listed next were all sequenced from one sample in a study of cytomegalovirus exposure and HLA in healthy donors. The PCR ran on 60 Vbeta and 13 Jbeta primers. The repertoire was sequenced with immunoSEQ multiplex PCR; TCRdb's copy has only in-frame clones and lacks some. The sample consists of around 220,000 clones, almost 80% of them appearing once. The sequenced sample consisted of PBMCs. The receptor set was obtained from a man between 18 and 35 years old in good health and CMV-seronegative.

The J gene is TRBJ1-2, the V gene TRBV9; TRBD1 agrees at 12 bases. Germline values: CDR1 SGDLS, CDR2 YYNGEE. The V gene end was trimmed by 4 bases and the J gene end by 7 bases; junction bases not matched to a gene: 11. The CDR3 runs to 16 residues. The CDR3 loop is CASSPSQGQGAPGYTF. Written as DNA, the CDR3 is TGTGCCAGCAGCCCGTCTCAGGGACAGGGGGCGCCTGGCTACACCTTC.

This clone has a handful of counts. The DNA for the CDR3 is TGCGCCAGCAGTCAAAAGGACAGCAATATGAACGAGCAGTACTTC. It codes for CASSQKDSNMNEQYF. The chain employs TRBV23-1 and TRBJ2-5, with a weak D call TRBD1 (6 bases). TRBJ2-7 explains the end of the DNA better; the J call may be wrong. TRBV23-1 counts as an open reading frame of uncertain function. The CDR3 consists of 15 residues.

The chain has TRBV7-2 and TRBJ2-3; 11 nucleotides align to TRBD2. The trim removed 1 base at V and 8 bases at J, leaving 8 bases unmatched. CDR1 is SGHTA and CDR2 is FQGNSA in the germline V gene. CDR3 length: 16 residues. Written as DNA, the CDR3 is TGTGCCAGCAGCTTAGAACTAGCGGGGGCCCGGGGTACGCAGTATTTT. Amino acids: CASSLELAGARGTQYF.

The chain recombines TRBV25-1 with TRBJ2-1, with D perhaps matching TRBD2 (6 bases). The germline V and J ends were trimmed by 4 bases and 8 bases, with 9 bases remaining between them. Germline V CDR1 and CDR2: MGHDK, SYGVNS. The length of the CDR3 is 12 residues. Written as DNA, the CDR3 is TGTGCCAGCAGTGGGGAGGACCATGAGCAGTTCTTC. This gives the protein CASSGEDHEQFF. The full variable domain, with the rest looked up from reference TRBV25-1 and TRBJ2-1, is EADIYQTPRYLVIGTGKKITLECSQTMGHDKMYWYQQDPGMELHLIHYSYGVNSTEKGDLSSESTVSRIRTEHFPLTLESARPSHTSQYLCASSGEDHEQFFGPGTRLTVL.

The CDR3 DNA is TGTGCCAGCAGCTTAAGGACAGACTCCCAAGAGACCCAGTACTTC. It is translated as CASSLRTDSQETQYF. J is TRBJ2-5 and V is TRBV7-2; tentative D call: TRBD1 (6 bases). Between the trimmed V and J ends, which lost 2 bases and 1 base, there was a span of 11 bases. The CDR3 covers 15 residues. Germline CDR1 reads SGHTA; CDR2 reads FQGNSA.

This chain connects TRBV7-9 to TRBJ2-5, with 9 positions matching TRBD2. CDR3 length: 15 amino acids. V gave up 11 bases and J gave up 1 base; unmatched junction bases: 11. CDR1 SEHNR and CDR2 FQNEAQ come from the germline V gene (reference sequence). The CDR3 bases are TGTGCCGGGAGTCTAGCGGGACGATTCCAAGAGACCCAGTACTTC. This encodes CAGSLAGRFQETQYF.

This clone was picked up one time. The gene calls are TRBV19 and TRBJ2-5, with 12 bases that match TRBD2. Germline V gene data show CDR1 as LNHDA and CDR2 as SQIVND (reference sequence). This CDR3 spans 17 amino acids. After removal of 6 bases from V and 4 bases from J, the junction contained 12 bases not matched to a gene. Here the CDR3 DNA reads TGTGCCAGTAGCGACCCCCAAGGACTAGCGGGATTAGAGACCCAGTACTTC. Its translation is CASSDPQGLAGLETQYF.

The chain recombines TRBV10-3 with TRBJ1-6; tentative D call: TRBD1 (5 bases). Germline lookup yields CDR1 ENHRY and CDR2 SYGVKD. The CDR3 is 15 residues long. V shed 0 bases and J shed 7 bases, with 10 bases lying between them. The CDR3 region has the DNA TGTGCCATCAGTGAGTCGATGGCAGGGAATTCACCCCTCCACTTT. It is translated as CAISESMAGNSPLHF.

The gene calls are TRBV28 and TRBJ2-7; TRBD1 aligns across 8 bases. Unmatched junction bases numbered 9, after V lost 2 bases and J lost 6 bases. CDR3 length equals 15 residues. The germline CDR1 and CDR2 sequences are MDHEN and SYDVKM. The CDR3 DNA reads as TGTGCCAGCAGTTTACCTCAGGGGGCGCTGAGCGAGCAGTACTTC. Protein: CASSLPQGALSEQYF.

The genes are TRBV16 and TRBJ2-5; a weak D match, TRBD1 (6 bases). Germline V gene sequence: CDR1 KGHSY, CDR2 FQNENV. The CDR3 sequence is 15 residues long. V was trimmed by 0 bases and J by 5 bases, leaving 13 bases between them. The CDR3 is CASSQSIQGQETQYF. CDR3 sequence (DNA): TGTGCCAGCAGCCAATCGATACAGGGTCAGGAGACCCAGTACTTC.

The gene calls are TRBV28 and TRBJ2-7; 8 positions agree with TRBD1. CDR3 length: 15 residues. Germline V CDR1 and CDR2: MDHEN, SYDVKM. V lost 4 bases, J lost 1 base, and 6 bases stayed unmatched. As DNA, the CDR3 is TGTGCCAGCAGTTCGATCGACAGGGGTTCCTACGAGCAGTACTTC. Translation gives CASSSIDRGSYEQYF.

The sample holds a few counts of this clone. V is TRBV11-3 and J is TRBJ2-7; the match to TRBD1 covers 7 bases. With 1 base clipped from V and 5 bases from J, the junction kept 5 bases outside the gene matches. In germline, CDR1 is SGHNT, CDR2 YENEEA. The CDR3 covers 14 residues. The CDR3 loop is CASSLVSQGDEQYF. The CDR3 DNA follows: TGTGCCAGCAGCTTAGTGTCCCAGGGGGACGAGCAGTACTTC.

The genes are TRBV5-1 and TRBJ2-5; 11 nucleotides align to TRBD1. V was pared by 1 base and J by 4 bases, with 9 bases of the junction left unmatched. The CDR3 sequence is 17 residues long. CDR1 is SGHRS, CDR2 YFSETQ, per germline. The CDR3 region is CASSLRTGGLLGETQYF. The DNA of the CDR3 is TGCGCCAGCAGCTTGAGGACAGGGGGCTTATTAGGAGAGACCCAGTACTTC.

V gene TRBV6-4 combines with J gene TRBJ2-3, with 9 bases that match TRBD2. Trimming at V came to 4 bases and at J to 0 bases, leaving 2 bases not matched to a gene. The germline V gene has CDR1 MRHNA and CDR2 SNTAGT. The CDR3 is 15 amino acids. The chain's CDR3 is CASSASGASTDTQYF. The DNA for the CDR3 is TGTGCCAGCAGTGCTAGCGGGGCTAGCACAGATACGCAGTATTTT.

The rearrangement uses TRBV13 and TRBJ2-4; weak D call: TRBD2 (5 bases). This CDR3 comprises 14 residues. CDR1 is PRHDT and CDR2 is FYEKMQ in the germline V gene (reference sequence). Trimming left V 3 bases short and J 0 bases short, with 6 bases between. The CDR3 DNA is TGTGCCAGCAGCTTGAGGGTAGCCAAAAACATTCAGTACTTC. As protein: CASSLRVAKNIQYF. Combining the CDR3 with reference TRBV13 and TRBJ2-4 gives the whole variable domain AAGVIQSPRHLIKEKRETATLKCYPIPRHDTVYWYQQGPGQDPQFLISFYEKMQSDKGSIPDRFSAQQFSDYHSELNMSSLELGDSALYFCASSLRVAKNIQYFGAGTRLSVL.

The chain carries TRBV7-2 and TRBJ1-1; D not resolved. The CDR3 covers 14 residues. Per the germline V gene, CDR1 is SGHTA and CDR2 is FQGNSA. With 5 bases removed from V and 4 bases from J, the gap between germline ends came to 14 bases. The CDR3 DNA is TGTGCCAGCAGCCCAGGCTGGGGAGGCACTGAAGCTTTCTTT. It codes for CASSPGWGGTEAFF. Complete variable domain (other parts from reference TRBV7-2 and TRBJ1-1): GAGVSQSPSNKVTEKGKDVELRCDPISGHTALYWYRQSLGQGLEFLIYFQGNSAPDKSGLPSDRFSAERTGGSVSTLTIQRTQQEDSAVYLCASSPGWGGTEAFFGQGTRLTVV.

V gene TRBV4-2 combines with J gene TRBJ2-3; D unclear. V was clipped by 0 bases and J by 0 bases, with 13 bases between them. Germline V gene lookup returns CDR1 LGHNA and CDR2 YNFKEQ. CDR3 length: 17 amino acids. This CDR3 is CASSQESFASSTDTQYF. Written as DNA, the CDR3 is TGTGCCAGCAGCCAAGAGAGCTTCGCCTCTAGCACAGATACGCAGTATTTT.

The chain joins TRBV2 to TRBJ1-4; D perhaps matches TRBD1 (5 bases). The germline V gene encodes CDR1 SNHLY and CDR2 FYNNEI. CDR3 length: 15 residues. Trimming took 5 bases from V and 0 from J, leaving 10 bases between them. CDR3 bases: TGTGCCAGCAGTCGGGGACTGGCAACTAATGAAAAACTGTTTTTT. Its translation: CASSRGLATNEKLFF.

This clone showed up just once. This sequence joins TRBV4-2 and TRBJ1-1; tentative D call: TRBD1 (5 bases). V lost 1 base to trimming and J lost 2 bases, with 32 bases between them. The CDR3 length is 22 residues. The germline V gene encodes CDR1 LGHNA and CDR2 YNFKEQ. The CDR3 nucleotides read TGTGCCAGCAGCCAAGGATGGAAGGGTCGGGGGGGTAACGCTCCCGTCAACACTGAAGCTTTCTTT. Its translation: CASSQGWKGRGGNAPVNTEAFF.

This chain uses TRBV6-1 with TRBJ2-7, with TRBD1 identical over 9 bases. V lost 5 bases and J lost 2; bases outside the gene matches: 7. The CDR3 spans 15 residues. The germline V gene has CDR1 MNHNS and CDR2 SASEGT. Here the CDR3 reads CASSRRTGDPYEQYF. DNA of the CDR3: TGTGCCAGCAGTCGACGGACAGGGGACCCCTACGAGCAGTACTTC.

The chain employs TRBV7-3 and TRBJ2-2; 8 bases line up with TRBD1. The CDR3 length is 14 residues. CDR1 and CDR2 from the germline V gene are SGHTA and FQGTGA. V was clipped by 6 bases and J by 1 base; unmatched bases: 1. The CDR3 DNA is TGTGCCAGCAGGGGGACAGGGAACACCGGGGAGCTGTTTTTT. This gives the protein CASRGTGNTGELFF.

This sequence joins TRBV18 and TRBJ2-3; TRBD1 matches at 7 bases. Trimming took 3 bases from V and 4 from J; bases not matched to a gene: 4. CDR3 length: 14 amino acids. Germline CDR1 KGHSH, CDR2 LQKENI. In DNA form, the CDR3 reads TGTGCCAGCTCACCTAGCCAGGGGGCAGATACGCAGTATTTT. The encoded protein is CASSPSQGADTQYF. The full variable domain, rest sourced from reference TRBV18 and TRBJ2-3, is NAGVMQNPRHLVRRRGQEARLRCSPMKGHSHVYWYRQLPEEGLKFMVYLQKENIIDESGMPKERFSAEFPKEGPSILRIQQVVRGDSAAYFCASSPSQGADTQYFGPGTRLTVL.